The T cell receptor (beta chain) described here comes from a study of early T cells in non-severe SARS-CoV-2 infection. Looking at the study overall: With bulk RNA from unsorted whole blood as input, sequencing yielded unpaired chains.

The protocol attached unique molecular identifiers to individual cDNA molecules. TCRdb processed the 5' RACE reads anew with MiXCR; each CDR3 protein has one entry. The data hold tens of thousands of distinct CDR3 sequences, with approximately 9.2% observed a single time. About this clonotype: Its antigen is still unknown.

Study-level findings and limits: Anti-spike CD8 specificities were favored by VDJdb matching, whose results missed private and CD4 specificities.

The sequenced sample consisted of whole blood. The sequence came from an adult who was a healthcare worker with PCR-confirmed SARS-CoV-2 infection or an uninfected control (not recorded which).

The CDR3: CATRQGVQQYF. In DNA form, the CDR3 reads TGTGCCACCAGGCAGGGCGTCCAGCAGTACTTC. The chain employs TRBV24-1 and TRBJ2-7; TRBD1 is a possible D gene (5 bases). V was cut by 7 bases and J by 8 bases, with 11 bases left in between. Germline V lookup: CDR1 KGHDR, CDR2 SFDVKD. The CDR3 contains 11 residues.